This TCR beta chain stems from a study of patients and donors after allogeneic stem cell transplantation. With 10 bases clipped from V and 0 bases from J, the junction kept 9 bases outside the gene matches. Germline-derived CDR1 and CDR2 are ENHRY and SYGVKD. This CDR3 spans 15 amino acids. TCRdb re-analysed the RT-PCR reads in MiXCR, keeping a single row per CDR3 protein. The data contain more than 850,000 distinct CDR3 sequences, about a sixth of them singletons. The table lists this clonotype with many counts. The sample taken for sequencing was blood, either unsorted or a sorted T cell fraction (not recorded which). V is TRBV10-3 and J is TRBJ1-5, with 7 bases identical to TRBD1. This sequence originates from a human donor who was either an allogeneic HSCT recipient or a stem cell or donor lymphocyte infusion donor (not recorded which). It is not recorded whose cells these are; they may come from a transplant donor. The CDR3 DNA follows: TGTGCCACCTCAGGACAGGCAAATAGCAATCAGCCCCAGCATTTT. Translated, it gives CATSGQANSNQPQHF.